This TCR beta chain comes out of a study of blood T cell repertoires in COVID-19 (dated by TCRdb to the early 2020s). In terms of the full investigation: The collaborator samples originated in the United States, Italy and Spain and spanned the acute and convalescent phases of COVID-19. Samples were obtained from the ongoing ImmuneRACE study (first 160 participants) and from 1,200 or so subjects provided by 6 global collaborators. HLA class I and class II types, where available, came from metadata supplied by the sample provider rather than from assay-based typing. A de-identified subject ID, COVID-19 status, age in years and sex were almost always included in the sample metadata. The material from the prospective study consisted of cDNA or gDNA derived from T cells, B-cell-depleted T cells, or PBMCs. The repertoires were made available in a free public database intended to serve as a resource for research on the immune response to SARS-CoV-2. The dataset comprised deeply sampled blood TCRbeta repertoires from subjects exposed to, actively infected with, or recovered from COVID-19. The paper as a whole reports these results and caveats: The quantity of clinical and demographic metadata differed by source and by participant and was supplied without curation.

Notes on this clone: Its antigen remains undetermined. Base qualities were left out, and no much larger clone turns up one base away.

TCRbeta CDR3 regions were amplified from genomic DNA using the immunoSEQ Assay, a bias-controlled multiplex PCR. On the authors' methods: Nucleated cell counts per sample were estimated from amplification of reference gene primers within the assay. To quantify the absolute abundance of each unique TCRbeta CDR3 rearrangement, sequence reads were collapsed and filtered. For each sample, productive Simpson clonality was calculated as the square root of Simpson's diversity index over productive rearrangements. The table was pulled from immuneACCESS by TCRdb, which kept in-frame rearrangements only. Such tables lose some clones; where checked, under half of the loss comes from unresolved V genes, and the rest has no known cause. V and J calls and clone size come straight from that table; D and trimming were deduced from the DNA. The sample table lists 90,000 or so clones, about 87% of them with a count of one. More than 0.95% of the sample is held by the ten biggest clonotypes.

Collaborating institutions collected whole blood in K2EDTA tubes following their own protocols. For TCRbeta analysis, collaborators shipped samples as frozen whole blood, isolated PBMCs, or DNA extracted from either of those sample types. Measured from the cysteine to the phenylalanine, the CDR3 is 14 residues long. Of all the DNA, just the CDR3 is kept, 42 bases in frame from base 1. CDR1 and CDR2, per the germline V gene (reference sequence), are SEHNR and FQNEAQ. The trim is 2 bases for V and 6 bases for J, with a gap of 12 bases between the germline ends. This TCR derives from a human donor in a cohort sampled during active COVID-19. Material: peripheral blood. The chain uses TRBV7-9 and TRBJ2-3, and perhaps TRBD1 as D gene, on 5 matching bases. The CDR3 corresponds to CASSLSQGRDTQYF. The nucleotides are TGTGCCAGCAGCTTAAGCCAGGGAAGGGATACGCAGTATTTT.